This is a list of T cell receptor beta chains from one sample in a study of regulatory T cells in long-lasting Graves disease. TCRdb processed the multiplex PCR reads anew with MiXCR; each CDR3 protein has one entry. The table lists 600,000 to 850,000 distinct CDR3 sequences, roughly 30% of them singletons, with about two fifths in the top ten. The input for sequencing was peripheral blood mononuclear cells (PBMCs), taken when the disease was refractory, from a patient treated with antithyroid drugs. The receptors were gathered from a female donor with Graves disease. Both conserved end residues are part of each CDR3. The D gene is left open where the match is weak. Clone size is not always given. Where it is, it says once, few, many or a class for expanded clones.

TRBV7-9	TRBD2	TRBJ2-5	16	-	CASSLAGLAAQETQYF	TGTGCCAGCAGCTTGGCCGGACTAGCGGCGCAAGAGACCCAGTACTTC
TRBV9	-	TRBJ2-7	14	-	CASSVDPKSYEQYF	TGTGCCAGCAGCGTAGATCCGAAGTCCTACGAGCAGTACTTC
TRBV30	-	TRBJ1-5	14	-	CAWSMGRSNQPQHF	TGTGCCTGGAGTATGGGTCGGAGCAATCAGCCCCAGCATTTT
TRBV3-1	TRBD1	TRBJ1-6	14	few	CASSQVQGNSPLHF	TGTGCCAGCAGCCAAGTACAGGGGAATTCACCCCTCCACTTT
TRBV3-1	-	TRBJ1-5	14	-	CVSSLGGSNQPQHF	TGTGTCAGCAGCCTCGGGGGGAGCAATCAGCCCCAGCATTTT
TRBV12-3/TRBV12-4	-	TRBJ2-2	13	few	CASSPIRNGELFF	TGTGCCAGCAGCCCCATCAGGAACGGGGAGCTGTTTTTT
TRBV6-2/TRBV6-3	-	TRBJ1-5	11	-	CASSPGGPQHF	TGTGCCTCCTCCCCCGGTGGGCCCCAGCATTTT
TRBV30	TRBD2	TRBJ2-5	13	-	CAWSEGGKETQYF	TGTGCCTGGAGTGAGGGAGGGAAAGAGACCCAGTACTTC
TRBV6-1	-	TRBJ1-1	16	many	CASRSDLWGMNTEAFF	TGTGCCAGCAGATCTGACTTGTGGGGTATGAACACTGAAGCTTTCTTT
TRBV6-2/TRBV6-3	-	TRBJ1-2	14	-	CASSYLDTNYGYTF	TGTGCCAGCAGTTACCTGGACACCAACTATGGCTACACCTTC
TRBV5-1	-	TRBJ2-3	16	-	CASSPGGQISTDTQYF	TGCGCCAGCAGCCCAGGTGGACAAATTAGCACAGATACGCAGTATTTT
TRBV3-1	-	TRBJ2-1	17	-	CASSQEISGDSYNEQFF	TGTGCCAGCAGCCAAGAAATTAGCGGAGACTCCTACAATGAGCAGTTCTTC
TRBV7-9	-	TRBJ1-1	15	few	CASSLGGRGSTEAFF	TGTGCCAGCAGCTTAGGCGGCAGGGGTAGCACTGAAGCTTTCTTT
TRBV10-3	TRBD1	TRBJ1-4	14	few	CAISPGTGDFRLFF	TGTGCCATCAGTCCCGGGACAGGCGACTTTCGGCTGTTTTTT
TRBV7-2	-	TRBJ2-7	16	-	CASSLVGGVPLGEQYF	TGTGCCAGCAGCTTAGTTGGGGGAGTCCCTCTCGGGGAGCAGTACTTC
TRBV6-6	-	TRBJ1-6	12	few	CASSYSGSPLHF	TGTGCCAGCAGTTACTCGGGGTCACCCCTCCACTTT
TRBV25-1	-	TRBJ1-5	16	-	CASSESRGGSNQPQHF	TGTGCCAGCAGTGAATCGAGGGGCGGGAGCAATCAGCCCCAGCATTTT
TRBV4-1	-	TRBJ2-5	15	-	CASSQGAELQETQYF	TGCGCCAGCAGCCAAGGAGCGGAACTACAAGAGACCCAGTACTTC
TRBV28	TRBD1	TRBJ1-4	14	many	CASSYGTGHEKLFF	TGTGCCAGCAGTTACGGGACAGGTCATGAAAAACTGTTTTTT
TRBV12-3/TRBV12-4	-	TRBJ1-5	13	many	CASSLDGVRTQHF	TGTGCCAGCAGTTTAGACGGAGTACGTACCCAGCATTTT
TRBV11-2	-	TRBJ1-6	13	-	CASSGSKESPLHF	TGTGCCAGCAGCGGATCGAAGGAATCACCCCTCCACTTT
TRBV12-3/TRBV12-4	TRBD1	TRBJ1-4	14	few	CASSTGGWDEKLFF	TGTGCCAGCAGTACAGGGGGCTGGGATGAAAAACTGTTTTTT
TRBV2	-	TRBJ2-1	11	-	CARGRLNEQFF	TGTGCCAGGGGTAGGTTGAATGAGCAGTTCTTC
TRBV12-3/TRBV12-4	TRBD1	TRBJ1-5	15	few	CASSRDRGHNQPQHF	TGTGCCAGCAGTCGGGACAGGGGTCACAATCAGCCCCAGCATTTT
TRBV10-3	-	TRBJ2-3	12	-	CAIRTGTATQYF	TGTGCCATCAGAACCGGGACGGCAACGCAGTATTTT
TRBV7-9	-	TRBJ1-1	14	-	CASSSTFLDTEALF	TGTGCCAGCAGCTCCACATTCCTGGACACTGAAGCTCTCTTT
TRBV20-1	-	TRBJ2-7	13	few	CSASAARLYEQYF	TGCAGTGCTAGCGCCGCCCGTCTCTACGAGCAGTACTTC